Listed below are T cell receptor beta chains from one sample, sequenced in a study of response to subunit inactivated influenza vaccine. TCRdb re-derived calls from the RT-PCR reads in MiXCR, one entry per CDR3 protein. Here the sample spans about 700,000 distinct CDR3 sequences, roughly 14% being singletons. The sample was PBMCs from blood, taken about 14 days before vaccination. The receptors here all came from a man between 45 and 60 years old who received an inactivated influenza vaccine. The CDR3 runs from the conserved cysteine through the conserved F or W. D genes are given only for firm matches. Clone size appears in some rows only: once, few, many, or a class for an expanded clone.

TRBJ1-3 NA NA 13 TRBV7-2 TGTGCCAGCAGCTTAAGTACTGGAAACACCATATATTTT CASSLSTGNTIYF
TRBJ2-1 NA NA 15 TRBV27 TGTGCCAGCAGTTCCCTTGGACAGCCGAACAATGAGCAGTTCTTC CASSSLGQPNNEQFF
TRBJ2-1 TRBD2 few 17 TRBV20-1 TGCAGTGCTAGAGATTCACGGGCTAGCGGACTCTACAATGAGCAGTTCTTC CSARDSRASGLYNEQFF
TRBJ2-7 NA NA 14 TRBV9 TGTGCCAGCAGCCCCATTCCGGGTGGTTACGAGCAGTACTTC CASSPIPGGYEQYF
TRBJ2-1 NA NA 15 TRBV11-2 TGTGCCAGCAGCCCCAGCCGGGCAGCCAACAATGAGCAGTTCTTC CASSPSRAANNEQFF
TRBJ2-7 NA NA 14 TRBV27 TGTGCCAGCAGTATGGGATGGAGTGCGTTTATGCAGTACTTC CASSMGWSAFMQYF
TRBJ2-7 TRBD1 NA 14 TRBV10-3 TGTGCCATCAGTTCCGGGACAGGGTCCCACGAGCAGTACTTC CAISSGTGSHEQYF
TRBJ1-2 NA few 15 TRBV20-1 TGCAGTGCTAGAGATTCGGGGGTTCTATCCCATGGCTACACCTTC CSARDSGVLSHGYTF
TRBJ1-5 NA NA 18 TRBV6-2/TRBV6-3 TGTGCCAGCAGCCGAGACAGGACTGTTAATTATAGCAATCAGCCCCAGCATTTT CASSRDRTVNYSNQPQHF
TRBJ1-5 TRBD1 few 14 TRBV7-2 TGTGCCAGCAGCCGGGACAGTAACAATCAGCCCCAGCATTTT CASSRDSNNQPQHF
TRBJ1-1 NA many 13 TRBV27 TGTGCCAGCAGTTTAAGTAGAGGGACTGAAGCTTTCTTT CASSLSRGTEAFF
TRBJ2-5 NA NA 12 TRBV3-1 TGTGCCAGCAGCCAAGGTTGGGAGACCCAGTACTTC CASSQGWETQYF
TRBJ1-6 TRBD1 NA 14 TRBV12-3/TRBV12-4 TGTGCCAGCAGTTTATCCCAGGGGGGTTCACCCCTCCACTTT CASSLSQGGSPLHF
TRBJ1-2 TRBD1 few 13 TRBV5-1 TGCGCCAGCAGCTTCGGGACAGGGCATGGCTACACCTTC CASSFGTGHGYTF
TRBJ1-2 NA NA 16 TRBV28 TGTGCCAGCAGTTTTGGGGGGACTCCGGGATTAGGTGGCTACACCTTC CASSFGGTPGLGGYTF
TRBJ2-2 TRBD1 NA 16 TRBV6-5 TGTGCCAGCAGTTACCTAGGGGGCCCTAACACCGGGGAGCTGTTTTTT CASSYLGGPNTGELFF
TRBJ2-7 NA few 13 TRBV28 TGTGCCAGCAGTTTAGCACAGCTATACGAGCAGTACTTC CASSLAQLYEQYF
TRBJ2-7 NA NA 15 TRBV5-4 TGTGCCAGCAGCAACAAGGGTAGGACCGCCTACGAGCAGTACTTC CASSNKGRTAYEQYF
TRBJ2-1 TRBD2 few 13 TRBV3-1 TGTGCCAGCTGTGCGGGGGGGCTCAATGAGCAGTTCTTC CASCAGGLNEQFF
TRBJ1-5 NA NA 17 TRBV20-1 TGCAGTGCTAGAGTTGGGCAGGGAAGGGGAGGCAATCAGCCCCAGCATTTT CSARVGQGRGGNQPQHF
TRBJ2-7 TRBD2 medium-sized 17 TRBV7-2 TGTGCCAGCAGCTTTTCAACTAGCGGGAATGGGGGCTACGAGCAGTACTTC CASSFSTSGNGGYEQYF
TRBJ1-2 NA NA 14 TRBV4-3 TGCGCCAGCAGCCAAGTCCAGAGGGTTGGTGGCTACACCTTC CASSQVQRVGGYTF
TRBJ2-5 NA NA 16 TRBV5-1 TGCGCCAGCAGCCCCTTGGGGCGGGTTAACCAAGAGACCCAGTACTTC CASSPLGRVNQETQYF
TRBJ1-2 NA NA 16 TRBV16 TGTGCCAGCAGCCTCGGGGGATGGGCCCGATCCTCTGGCTACACCTTC CASSLGGWARSSGYTF
TRBJ2-1 TRBD2 NA 19 TRBV2 TGTGCCAGCAGTGCGGCAGGACTAGCGGGATGGAGCTCCTACAATGAGCAGTTCTTC CASSAAGLAGWSSYNEQFF
TRBJ2-5 TRBD2 NA 13 TRBV6-1 TGTGCCAGCAGAACGGGGGGGGCCAAGACCCAGTACTTC CASRTGGAKTQYF
TRBJ2-5 TRBD1 NA 21 TRBV12-3/TRBV12-4 TGTGCCAGCAGTTTGAAGGTCTTCTATATCCCCGGGACAGGGGGCCAAGAGACCCAGTACTTC CASSLKVFYIPGTGGQETQYF
TRBJ1-1 NA NA 14 TRBV27 TGTGCCAGCAGCCAGGGACGAGGGAACACTGAAGCTTTCTTT CASSQGRGNTEAFF
TRBJ1-1 NA NA 11 TRBV11-2 TGTGCCAGCACCCTGGCCCTTGAAGCTTTCTTT CASTLALEAFF
TRBJ2-2 NA NA 14 TRBV6-5 TGTGCCAGCAGTTACGGCGCTCCCACCGGGGAGCTGTTTTTT CASSYGAPTGELFF
TRBJ2-7 NA few 13 TRBV5-1 TGCGCCAGCAGCTTTTCGGAAAGCCACGAGCAGTACTTC CASSFSESHEQYF
TRBJ2-1 TRBD1 NA 16 TRBV6-5 TGTGCCAGCAGTTATTGGGGCGGGACAGGTTACAATGAGCAGTTCTTC CASSYWGGTGYNEQFF
TRBJ2-7 TRBD2 few 15 TRBV5-1 TGCGCCAGCAGCTTGGCGGGGGGGCCCGCTAACGAGCAGTACTTC CASSLAGGPANEQYF
TRBJ2-3 TRBD2 many 15 TRBV7-9 TGTGCCAGCAGCTACAGATTAGCGGGAGCGGATACGCAGTATTTT CASSYRLAGADTQYF
TRBJ2-3 NA NA 19 TRBV11-2 TGTGCCAGCAGCTTAGGAGTAGGGTCAGAAGCCTCTAGCACAGATACGCAGTATTTT CASSLGVGSEASSTDTQYF
TRBJ2-2 NA few 15 TRBV12-3/TRBV12-4 TGTGCCAGCAGTCCCCTGGTGGGCAAGCCCGGGGAGCTGTTTTTT CASSPLVGKPGELFF
TRBJ2-5 TRBD1 NA 15 TRBV6-2/TRBV6-3 TGTGCCAGCAGAAGACAGGGACGGATTCAAGAGACCCAGTACTTC CASRRQGRIQETQYF
TRBJ1-6 NA NA 13 TRBV20-1 TGCAGTGCTAGGGGCAGCCCAAATTCACCCCTCCACTTT CSARGSPNSPLHF
TRBJ2-2 NA NA 16 TRBV5-1 TGCGCCAGCAGCTCCCGCCCTAGCGTGTCCACCGGGGAGCTGTTTTTT CASSSRPSVSTGELFF
TRBJ2-5 NA NA 17 TRBV7-8 TGTGCCAGCAGCCCTCTTGCTCCGGTAGACAGAAAGGAGACCCAGTACTTC CASSPLAPVDRKETQYF
TRBJ2-3 NA NA 13 TRBV7-2 TGTGCCAGCAGCGTTATCAGAGGGAATACGCAGTATTTT CASSVIRGNTQYF
TRBJ2-1 TRBD1 NA 16 TRBV7-2 TGTGCCAGCAGCCCGCGGGGGACAGGGGGACTAAATGAGCAGTTCTTC CASSPRGTGGLNEQFF
TRBJ2-3 TRBD1 NA 16 TRBV15 TGTGCCACCAGCAGAGATTTGGCCAGGGGGTCAGATACGCAGTATTTT CATSRDLARGSDTQYF
TRBJ1-5 NA few 14 TRBV6-2/TRBV6-3 TGTGCCAGCAGTTGGACCCAAGAGCATCAGCCCCAGCATTTT CASSWTQEHQPQHF
TRBJ2-7 TRBD1 NA 15 TRBV28 TGTGCCAGCAGTATCGGACAGGGAAGCTCCTACGAGCAGTACTTC CASSIGQGSSYEQYF
TRBJ2-3 TRBD2 NA 16 TRBV4-3 TGCGCCAGCAGCCAAGGGACTAGCGGGGGGACAGATACGCAGTATTTT CASSQGTSGGTDTQYF
TRBJ2-2 NA few 17 TRBV28 TGTGCCAGCAGTTTATGGGGACGGACGATCACCACCGGGGAGCTGTTTTTT CASSLWGRTITTGELFF
TRBJ2-1 TRBD2 NA 14 TRBV3-1 TGTGCCAGCAGCACCGGACTAGCGGGGCCTGAGCAGTTCTTC CASSTGLAGPEQFF
TRBJ1-3 NA NA 15 TRBV5-1 TGCGCCAGCAGCTTGGCCGACAGCTCTGGAAACACCATATATTTT CASSLADSSGNTIYF
TRBJ1-5 NA few 14 TRBV12-3/TRBV12-4 TGTGCCAGCAGTATTACGACAGGTCGGGAGCCCCAGCATTTT CASSITTGREPQHF
TRBJ2-5 TRBD2 NA 13 TRBV29-1 TGCAGCGCAGCTACCGGACTAGCGGAGACCCAGTACTTC CSAATGLAETQYF
TRBJ2-3 NA NA 15 TRBV29-1 TGCAGCGTTGAACTTCTCGGGGTTGAGGGAGATACGCAGTATTTT CSVELLGVEGDTQYF
TRBJ2-5 TRBD2 NA 15 TRBV20-1 TGCAGTGCTAGAGATTCAAGACTAGCGGGACAGACCCAGTACTTC CSARDSRLAGQTQYF
TRBJ1-5 NA NA 13 TRBV29-1 TGCAGCGTACAGGAGAATAGCAATCAGCCCCAGCATTTT CSVQENSNQPQHF
TRBJ2-7 TRBD1 NA 15 TRBV7-2 TGTGCCAGCAGAAAGGACAGGGTGGGGGGCTACGAGCAGTACTTC CASRKDRVGGYEQYF
TRBJ1-6 NA few 14 TRBV6-2/TRBV6-3 TGTGCCAGCAGTTACCAAGGAAATGCGACACCCCTCCACTTT CASSYQGNATPLHF
TRBJ2-7 TRBD1 NA 13 TRBV12-3/TRBV12-4 TGTGCCAGCACCAACACGGACAGGGCCGAGCAGTACTTC CASTNTDRAEQYF
TRBJ2-5 NA few 13 TRBV5-5 TGTGCCAGCAGCGCCAACTTAGGGGAGACCCAGTACTTC CASSANLGETQYF
TRBJ1-6 TRBD1 few 15 TRBV4-3 TGCGCCAGCAGCCAGACGGGACAGTTTAATTCACCCCTCCACTTT CASSQTGQFNSPLHF